One TCR beta chain is described in this entry. This entry belongs to a study of glioma-infiltrating T cells after dendritic cell vaccination. This CDR3 has 16 residues. Germline-derived CDR1 and CDR2 are MNHEY and SVGAGI. With V trimmed by 4 bases and J by 5 bases, 12 bases remained unmatched. Generated by immunoSEQ multiplex PCR, the TCRdb table keeps only in-frame clones and is missing some. Of approximately 90,000 clones detected, about 83% appear once; the ten largest clones hold 2.5% to 3%. This specimen was blood, taken before dendritic cell vaccination. The rearrangement uses TRBV6-5 and TRBJ2-5; 8 nucleotides agree with TRBD2. The sequence was obtained from a human donor with glioblastoma. CDR3 loop: CASSFWTGGGWETQYF. The CDR3 nucleotides read TGTGCCAGCAGTTTCTGGACTGGCGGGGGGTGGGAGACCCAGTACTTC.